The entry that follows covers one TCR beta chain sequence. The sample belongs to a study of T cell responses to AZD1222 COVID-19 vaccine. Method: immunoSEQ multiplex PCR; TCRdb's copy keeps in-frame clones and lacks some. This sample carries 200,000 to 300,000 clones, about 92% of them seen once, and the ten largest clones take around 0.57%. Sample: peripheral blood, taken on day 0 of AZD1222 vaccination. The TCR originated in an adult in good health.

In DNA, the CDR3 is TGTGCCAGCAGCTCTACACCCTCGAGGCCCCAGCATTTT. It codes for CASSSTPSRPQHF. This rearrangement joins TRBV7-2 to TRBJ1-5; D is unclear. In germline, CDR1 is SGHTA, CDR2 FQGNSA. Deletions cut 4 bases from V and 9 bases from J, with 13 bases between. The CDR3 covers 13 residues.